This entry lists 21 T cell receptor beta chains sequenced from one sample in a study of STAT5B mutations in CD4+ large granular lymphocyte leukemia. TCRdb's table, derived via immunoSEQ multiplex PCR, lists solely in-frame clones and lacks some. Here the sample spans more than 30,000 clones, under 80% being singletons. The material sequenced was CD4+ T cells from blood buffy coats. The receptors derive from a human donor in good health.

This chain uses TRBV6-1 with TRBJ1-5; D is ambiguous. V lost 3 bases and J 0 bases, leaving 6 bases between the germline ends. Germline values: CDR1 MNHNS, CDR2 SASEGT. The length of the CDR3 is 14 residues. CDR3 nucleotides: TGTGCCAGCAGTGACCATGGTAGCAATCAGCCCCAGCATTTT. Protein product: CASSDHGSNQPQHF.

The chain uses TRBV4-1 and TRBJ2-2, with D perhaps matching TRBD1 (5 bases). Germline CDR1 reads MGHRA; CDR2 reads YSYEKL. CDR3 length equals 15 residues. V lost 0 bases, J lost 8 bases, and 13 bases lay in between. The CDR3 region has the DNA TGCGCCAGCAGCCAAGATTCCCAGGGCGCGGGGGAGCTGTTTTTT. Translating gives CASSQDSQGAGELFF.

The J gene is TRBJ2-2, the V gene TRBV6-5, with TRBD2 identical over 9 bases. V lost 6 bases, J lost 2 bases, and 1 base stayed unmatched. Germline lookup yields CDR1 MNHEY and CDR2 SVGAGI. The CDR3 runs to 14 residues. The CDR3 DNA sequence: TGTGCCAGCAGAGCGGGAGGAAACACCGGGGAGCTGTTTTTT. Protein product: CASRAGGNTGELFF.

This clone was detected only a few times. V is TRBV30 and J is TRBJ1-2, with D maybe TRBD1 (5 bases). Trimming stripped 4 bases from V and 8 bases from J, with 17 bases between. The CDR3 covers 13 residues. The germline CDR1 and CDR2 sequences are GTSNPN and SVGIG (reference sequence). CDR3 residues: CAWTPGTVKGYTF. DNA for the CDR3: TGTGCCTGGACCCCAGGGACCGTTAAGGGCTACACCTTC.

This clone was observed a handful of times. The gene calls are TRBV19 and TRBJ2-3; D tentatively reads TRBD1 or TRBD2 (5 bases each). The CDR3 loop spans 14 amino acids. Trimming cost V 7 bases and J 0 bases, with 11 bases left between them. Germline lookup yields CDR1 LNHDA and CDR2 SQIVND (reference sequence). The DNA of the CDR3 is TGTGCCAGTAAGAGAGGGGAAAGCACAGATACGCAGTATTTT. Protein sequence: CASKRGESTDTQYF.

The rearrangement joins TRBV7-9 to TRBJ2-7; 9 nucleotides line up with TRBD1. This CDR3 has 13 amino acids. Trimming removed 6 bases from V and 12 bases from J; junction bases left unmatched: 12. Germline V CDR1 and CDR2: SEHNR, FQNEAQ (reference sequence). The chain's CDR3 is CASRLEDRGGSYF. The CDR3 nucleotides are TGTGCCAGCAGGCTTGAGGACAGGGGTGGGTCGTACTTC.

This chain joins TRBV9 and TRBJ2-7; TRBD2 agrees at 7 bases. This CDR3 is built from 16 residues. Germline CDR1 SGDLS, CDR2 YYNGEE. V was pared by 0 bases and J by 2 bases, with 8 bases of the junction left unmatched. Here the CDR3 DNA reads TGTGCCAGCAGCGTAGGAGGTGCGGGGGACCCCTACGAGCAGTACTTC. Its translation is CASSVGGAGDPYEQYF.

The J gene is TRBJ2-1, the V gene TRBV19; TRBD2 agrees at 15 bases. CDR3 length equals 18 residues. Unmatched junction bases numbered 8, after V lost 5 bases and J lost 3 bases. CDR1 is LNHDA and CDR2 is SQIVND in the germline V gene (reference sequence). This CDR3 reads CASSSRGTSGGFYNEQFF. As DNA, the CDR3 is TGTGCCAGTAGTTCAAGGGGGACTAGCGGGGGGTTCTACAATGAGCAGTTCTTC.

CDR3 DNA: TGTGCCAGCAGTTACTCGACCAGCCAAGAGCAGTACTTC. Translated: CASSYSTSQEQYF. The chain recombines TRBV6-5 with TRBJ2-5; D is uncertain. This CDR3 has 13 residues. Trimming removed 0 bases at V and 11 bases at J, with 13 bases between. Germline CDR1 and CDR2: MNHEY and SVGAGI.

The V call is TRBV4-1, the J call TRBJ2-5, with D possibly called TRBD1 or TRBD2 (5 bases each). The CDR3 length is 14 residues. From germline, CDR1 is MGHRA and CDR2 YSYEKL. V was pared by 7 bases and J by 4 bases, with 16 bases between. The CDR3 spells CASNQTERAETQYF. CDR3 DNA sequence: TGCGCCAGCAACCAGACAGAGAGGGCAGAGACCCAGTACTTC.

J is TRBJ1-4 and V is TRBV28, with 9 bases lining up with TRBD1. V dropped 4 bases and J dropped 13; count of bases not matched to a gene: 4. The germline CDR1 and CDR2 sequences are MDHEN and SYDVKM. CDR3 length: 12 amino acids. The CDR3 nucleotides are TGTGCCAGCAGTTCCCCGGGACAGGGACTGTTTTTT. It translates to CASSSPGQGLFF.

V is TRBV7-8 and J is TRBJ1-5; no definite D call. CDR1 and CDR2 (germline): SGHVS, FQNEAQ. This CDR3 has 15 amino acids. The germline V and J ends were trimmed by 0 bases and 2 bases, with 8 bases remaining between them. The CDR3 DNA follows: TGTGCCAGCAGCTTAGCGTTTTATGGCAATCAGCCCCAGCATTTT. It is translated as CASSLAFYGNQPQHF.

The chain employs TRBV7-9 and TRBJ1-2; D call uncertain. Germline values: CDR1 SEHNR, CDR2 FQNEAQ (reference sequence). Trimming took 1 base from V and 7 from J, leaving 13 bases between them. CDR3 length: 14 amino acids. The CDR3 spells CASSLEGGLGGYTF. The DNA for the CDR3 is TGTGCCAGCAGCTTAGAGGGAGGGCTTGGTGGCTACACCTTC.

V gene TRBV6-6 combines with J gene TRBJ1-2; D is ambiguous. The germline gives CDR1 MNHNY, CDR2 SVGAGI (reference sequence). The CDR3 consists of 15 residues. V lost 6 bases and J lost 0, with 14 bases in between. In DNA, the CDR3 is TGTGCCAGCAGCCCCCCGAGCAGCTCTAACTATGGCTACACCTTC. Protein sequence: CASSPPSSSNYGYTF.

This clone has a single count. The chain carries TRBV10-3 and TRBJ1-1; 8 nucleotides agree with TRBD1. The CDR3 has 14 residues. Germline V gene sequence: CDR1 ENHRY, CDR2 SYGVKD. Trimming cost V 9 bases and J 2 bases; bases outside gene matches: 8. CDR3: CAMSLQGGNTEAFF. The CDR3 nucleotides are TGTGCCATGTCTCTACAGGGGGGTAACACTGAAGCTTTCTTT.

The J gene is TRBJ2-1, the V gene TRBV5-1; unclear D gene. The CDR3 consists of 11 residues. V was trimmed by 0 bases and J by 8 bases, leaving 3 bases between them. Germline V gives CDR1 SGHRS, CDR2 YFSETQ. CDR3 bases: TGCGCCAGCAGCTTGGAATATGAGCAGTTCTTC. Residues: CASSLEYEQFF.

The chain is built from TRBV5-1 and TRBJ2-3, with 7 bases lining up with TRBD2. Germline V CDR1 and CDR2: SGHRS, YFSETQ. The length of the CDR3 is 16 residues. V trimming: 0 bases; J trimming: 5 bases; junction bases outside the gene matches: 9. CDR3 nucleotides: TGCGCCAGCAGCTTGGGAGGAGGACTAGTGGTAGATACGCAGTATTTT. Its protein is CASSLGGGLVVDTQYF.

This clone was detected only a few times. The chain recombines TRBV18 with TRBJ2-2, with D unresolved. The CDR3 has 13 amino acids. The germline V gene encodes CDR1 KGHSH and CDR2 LQKENI. The V end was cut by 0 bases, the J end by 1 base, with 0 bases between. The CDR3 DNA reads as TGTGCCAGCTCACCACCGAACACCGGGGAGCTGTTTTTT. Protein: CASSPPNTGELFF.

The chain recombines TRBV6-1 with TRBJ2-3, with 9 nucleotides matching TRBD1. This CDR3 is 16 amino acids long. Losses at the gene ends were 2 bases for V and 5 bases for J; bases not matched to a gene: 8. Looked up from germline, CDR1 is MNHNS and CDR2 is SASEGT. CDR3 DNA: TGTGCCAGCAGTGAACTTGGGACAGGGCCTTTAGATACGCAGTATTTT. Protein: CASSELGTGPLDTQYF.

J is TRBJ2-1 and V is TRBV5-1; 12 nucleotides agree with TRBD2. The CDR3 loop spans 15 amino acids. V lost 6 bases and J lost 7; bases outside the gene matches: 8. Germline V gene sequence: CDR1 SGHRS, CDR2 YFSETQ. The CDR3 DNA is TGCGCCAGCACCCAGACTAGCGGGAGCGGGAATGAGCAGTTCTTC. Translation: CASTQTSGSGNEQFF.

The chain links TRBV6-6 to TRBJ2-2; 7 bases fit TRBD2. The junction had 2 bases not matched to a gene; V was cut back by 7 bases and J by 0 bases. Germline V lookup: CDR1 MNHNY, CDR2 SVGAGI (reference sequence). The CDR3 spans 14 residues. The CDR3 coding sequence is TGTGCCAGCATGCTAGCGGCGAACACCGGGGAGCTGTTTTTT. Protein: CASMLAANTGELFF.